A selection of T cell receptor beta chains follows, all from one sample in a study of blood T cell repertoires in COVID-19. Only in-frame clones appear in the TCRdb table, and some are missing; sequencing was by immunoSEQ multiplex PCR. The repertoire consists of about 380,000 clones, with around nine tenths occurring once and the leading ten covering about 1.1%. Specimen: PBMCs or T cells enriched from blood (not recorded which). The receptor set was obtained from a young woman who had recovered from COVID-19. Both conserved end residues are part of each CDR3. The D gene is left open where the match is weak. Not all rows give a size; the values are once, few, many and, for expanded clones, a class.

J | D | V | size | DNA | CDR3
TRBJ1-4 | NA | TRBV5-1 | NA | TGCGCCAGCAGCTTGGGGTCCACAGGGTTGGCTAATGAAAAACTGTTTTTT | CASSLGSTGLANEKLFF
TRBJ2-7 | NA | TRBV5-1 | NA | TGCGCCAGCAGCTCGGCGGACAGTCTCTTTACGATGTGGTACTTC | CASSSADSLFTMWYF
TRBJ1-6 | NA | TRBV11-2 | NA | TGTGCCAGCAGCTTAGAGGCCGCGGGGGGAGGGTTAGATAATTCACCCCTCCACTTT | CASSLEAAGGGLDNSPLHF
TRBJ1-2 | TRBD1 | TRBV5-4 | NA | TGTGCCAGCAGCTTCGTGGGACAGGGGACCTTAGCTAACTATGGCTACACCTTC | CASSFVGQGTLANYGYTF
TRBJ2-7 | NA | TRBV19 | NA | TGTGCCAGTAGTATCGGTCAGCGCGAGCAGTACTTC | CASSIGQREQYF
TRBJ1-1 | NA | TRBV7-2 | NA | TGTGCCAGCAGTACTCCGGGAGCTGGGAGCACTGAAGCTTTCTTT | CASSTPGAGSTEAFF
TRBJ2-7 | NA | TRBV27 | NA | TGTGCCAGCAGCACTAACGGGGGGCCCGAGCAGTACTTC | CASSTNGGPEQYF
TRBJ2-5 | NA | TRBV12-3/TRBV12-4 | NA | TGTGCCAGCAGCACTTTAGAGACCCAGTACTTC | CASSTLETQYF
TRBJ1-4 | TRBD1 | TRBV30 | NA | TGTGCCTGGAGTTCTGGACAGGGCGGTGAAAAACTGTTTTTT | CAWSSGQGGEKLFF
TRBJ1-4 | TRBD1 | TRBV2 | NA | TGTGCCAGCAGTGGACAGGGACTCAATGAAAAACTGTTTTTT | CASSGQGLNEKLFF
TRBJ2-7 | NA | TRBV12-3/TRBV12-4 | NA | TGTGCCAGCAGCCAGGGGAGTTCCTACGAGCAGTACTTC | CASSQGSSYEQYF
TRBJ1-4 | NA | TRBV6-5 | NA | TGTGCCAGCACCTCCGAGGGTTCAACTAATGAAAAACTGTTTTTT | CASTSEGSTNEKLFF
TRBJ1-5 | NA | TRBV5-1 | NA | TGCGCCAGCAGCCCCTCTTCACGGGATCAGCCCCAGCATTTT | CASSPSSRDQPQHF
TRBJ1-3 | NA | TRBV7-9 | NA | TGTGCCAGCAGCTCCGGAGGTTTAGGAAACACCATATATTTT | CASSSGGLGNTIYF
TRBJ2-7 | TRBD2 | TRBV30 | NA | TGTGCCTGGAGTGTAGGAAGCGGGGGGGACGAGCAGTACTTC | CAWSVGSGGDEQYF
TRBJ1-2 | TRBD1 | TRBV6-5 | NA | TGTGCCACTCAGGATACAGGGGTTAACTATGGCTACACCTTC | CATQDTGVNYGYTF
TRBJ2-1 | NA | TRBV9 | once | TGTGCCAGCAGCCCCCACCCTCGGGGGGCGTGGAATGAGCAGTTCTTC | CASSPHPRGAWNEQFF
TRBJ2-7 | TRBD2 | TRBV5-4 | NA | TGTGCCAGCAGCTCTAGCGGGGGGGAGGGGTACGAGCAGTACTTC | CASSSSGGEGYEQYF
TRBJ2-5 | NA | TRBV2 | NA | TGTGCCAGCAGTGAAATAGCACAATACCAAGAGACCCAGTACTTC | CASSEIAQYQETQYF
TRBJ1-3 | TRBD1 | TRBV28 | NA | TGTGCCAGCAGTTTTTTACCAGGGGGCTCTGGAAACACCATATATTTT | CASSFLPGGSGNTIYF
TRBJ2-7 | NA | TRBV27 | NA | TGTGCCAGCAGTCCGGCGGCAGACCACGAGCAGTACTTC | CASSPAADHEQYF
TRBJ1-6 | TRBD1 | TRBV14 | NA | TGTGCTTCAAGCCGCGGGGACAGGGGGCGAGCAGGTTCACCCCTCCACTTT | CASSRGDRGRAGSPLHF